This TCR beta chain was sequenced for a study of T-cell reconstitution after alpha-beta-depleted transplantation in children. General study points: After one year, T-cell counts and TCRbeta diversity mostly came from new T cells. Some patients' high day-60 TCRbeta diversity was attributed to recipient cells surviving conditioning.

For this clonotype: The target antigen is unknown.

TCRbeta library construction was performed incorporating unique molecular identifiers. One entry per CDR3 protein, called by TCRdb with MiXCR from the PCR reads. The sample lists 98,000 or so distinct CDR3 sequences, under 25% occurring once. The sequenced sample was PBMCs, obtained before TCRalphabeta/CD19-depleted stem cell transplant. This clonotype originated in a boy between 2 and 10 years old with acute lymphoblastic leukemia, due to receive a stem cell transplant.

CDR3 in amino acids: CASSGHTREYNEQFF. The CDR3 region has the DNA TGTGCCAGCAGTGGGCACACCCGCGAATACAATGAGCAGTTCTTC. V gene TRBV28 combines with J gene TRBJ2-1, with D unclear. V lost 5 bases and J 4 bases, leaving 15 bases between the germline ends. This CDR3 has 15 amino acids. Germline V gene lookup returns CDR1 MDHEN and CDR2 SYDVKM.